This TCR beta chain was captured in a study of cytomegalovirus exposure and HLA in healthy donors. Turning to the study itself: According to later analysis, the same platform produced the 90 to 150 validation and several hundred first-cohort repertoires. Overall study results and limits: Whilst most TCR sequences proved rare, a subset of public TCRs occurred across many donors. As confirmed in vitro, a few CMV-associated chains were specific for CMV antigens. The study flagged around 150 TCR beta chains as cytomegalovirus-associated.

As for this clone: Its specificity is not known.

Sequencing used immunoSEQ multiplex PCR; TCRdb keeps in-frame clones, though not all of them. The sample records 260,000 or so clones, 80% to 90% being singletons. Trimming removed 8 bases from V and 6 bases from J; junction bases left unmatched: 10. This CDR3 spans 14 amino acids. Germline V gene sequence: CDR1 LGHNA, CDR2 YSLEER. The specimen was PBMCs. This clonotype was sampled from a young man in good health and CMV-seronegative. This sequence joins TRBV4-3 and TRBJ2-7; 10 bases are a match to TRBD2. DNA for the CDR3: TGCGCCAGCGCCCTATCTAGCGGGAGAGGCGAGCAGTACTTC. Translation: CASALSSGRGEQYF.